This TCR beta chain was captured in a study of T cell responses to AZD1222 COVID-19 vaccine. Method: immunoSEQ multiplex PCR; TCRdb's copy keeps in-frame clones and lacks some. This sample has some 110,000 clones, with around 92% found just once. The CDR3 runs to 13 residues. CDR1 is KGHSH, CDR2 LQKENI, per germline. The V gene lost 1 base and the J gene lost 4 bases, with 7 bases spanning the gap. This receptor was obtained from an adult in good health. Sequences were derived from peripheral blood, sampled on day 0 of AZD1222 vaccination. The J gene is TRBJ1-2, the V gene TRBV18; TRBD1 is a possible D gene (6 bases). CDR3 residues: CASSPQGGYGYTF. CDR3 DNA sequence: TGTGCCAGCTCACCACAGGGGGGCTATGGCTACACCTTC.